This passage covers 6 T cell receptor beta chains from one sample sequenced in a study of cytomegalovirus exposure and HLA in healthy donors. The PCR made use of 60 Vbeta and 13 Jbeta primers. The table came from immunoSEQ multiplex PCR; TCRdb's copy has only in-frame clones and leaves some out. The sample has some 130,000 clones, about 80% seen once; the top ten hold around 3%. The sample comprised PBMCs. The source of these receptors is a boy aged 2-9 years in good health and CMV-seronegative.

This chain joins TRBV29-1 and TRBJ2-1, with 11 bases that match TRBD1. The CDR3 runs 17 residues. Looked up from germline, CDR1 is SQVTM and CDR2 is ANQGSEA. Trimming at V came to 3 bases and at J to 2 bases, leaving 9 bases not matched to a gene. Written as DNA, the CDR3 is TGCAGCGTTGAGGAGGGGGGACAGGGGGGCCCCTACAATGAGCAGTTCTTC. Translated: CSVEEGGQGGPYNEQFF.

This clone was counted a few times. V usage is TRBV6-4 and J usage is TRBJ2-1; TRBD2 might be the D (6 bases). V gave up 6 bases and J gave up 7 bases, with 19 bases separating them. This CDR3 is 15 amino acids long. Germline CDR1 reads MRHNA; CDR2 reads SNTAGT. This CDR3 is CASSLYGSSSNEQFF. The DNA for the CDR3 is TGTGCCAGCAGCCTCTACGGGAGTTCTTCAAATGAGCAGTTCTTC.

The chain has TRBV11-3 and TRBJ1-1, with 8 bases lining up with TRBD1. Germline CDR1 and CDR2: SGHNT and YENEEA. With V trimmed by 8 bases and J by 4 bases, 9 bases remained unmatched. The CDR3 is made up of 14 amino acids. This CDR3 is CASSPGGEGTEAFF. CDR3 in DNA: TGTGCCAGCTCTCCAGGGGGCGAAGGCACTGAAGCTTTCTTT.

The chain employs TRBV6-1 and TRBJ2-5, with 10 positions matching TRBD1. V was clipped by 6 bases and J by 5 bases; unmatched bases: 6. The CDR3 is made up of 14 amino acids. Germline CDR1 reads MNHNS; CDR2 reads SASEGT. The CDR3 coding sequence is TGTGCCAGCAGCCCCGGGACAGGGGATGAGACCCAGTACTTC. This translates into CASSPGTGDETQYF.

In its sample, this clone was seen a few times. V usage is TRBV27 and J usage is TRBJ1-1; 7 bases agree with TRBD1. J was trimmed by 0 bases and V by 3 bases; bases with no gene match: 4. The CDR3 is made up of 15 amino acids. Germline values: CDR1 MNHEY, CDR2 SMNVEV (reference sequence). CDR3 bases: TGTGCCAGCAGTTTGGGACAGATCCTGAACACTGAAGCTTTCTTT. It is translated as CASSLGQILNTEAFF.

The V and J genes are TRBV6-6 and TRBJ2-2; 13 nucleotides align to TRBD2. The CDR3 consists of 14 residues. Losses at the gene ends were 7 bases for V and 7 bases for J; bases not matched to a gene: 3. The germline V gene has CDR1 MNHNY and CDR2 SVGAGI (reference sequence). The CDR3 spells CASMRTSGSGELFF. CDR3 nucleotide sequence: TGTGCCAGCATGAGGACTAGCGGGAGCGGGGAGCTGTTTTTT.